This is a list of T cell receptor beta chains from one sample in a study of T cells in Graves' hyperthyroidism and ophthalmopathy. One entry per CDR3 protein results from TCRdb running MiXCR on the multiplex PCR reads. The repertoire holds about 610,000 distinct CDR3 sequences, with roughly 14% as singletons. Sequencing used blood. Every receptor here comes from a woman aged 40 to 50 with Graves' ophthalmopathy. Each CDR3 is given with its conserved first and last residue. Fields, in order: clone size, V gene, J gene, D gene, CDR3 DNA, CDR3 protein. The D gene is left open where the match is weak. Some rows mark clone size as missing; the rest say once, few, many or name a class of expanded clone.

many,TRBV15,TRBJ2-7,TRBD1,TGTGCCACCAGCAGGGAACAGGGGTACGAGCAGTACTTC,CATSREQGYEQYF
many,TRBV28,TRBJ2-2,.,TGTGCCAGCACCTCGGCAGGGGAGGGGACCGGGGAGCTGTTTTTT,CASTSAGEGTGELFF
few,TRBV30,TRBJ1-3,.,TGTGCCTGGATGGGGGGCTCCGGATCTGGAAACACCATATATTTT,CAWMGGSGSGNTIYF
.,TRBV29-1,TRBJ2-7,.,TGCAGCGTCCACCGGCCCACAACATCCTACGAGCAGTACTTC,CSVHRPTTSYEQYF
many,TRBV19,TRBJ2-6,.,TGTGCCACGCAGGAGGGAACTGGGGCCAACGTCCTGACTTTC,CATQEGTGANVLTF
many,TRBV27,TRBJ1-2,TRBD1,TGTACCAGCACCCGGGACAGGAGATTTGGCTACACCTTC,CTSTRDRRFGYTF
few,TRBV20-1,TRBJ2-7,.,TGCAGTGCTAGAGATCGAGGAGGGCTCCGACTCTTCTACGAGCAGTACTTC,CSARDRGGLRLFYEQYF
many,TRBV28,TRBJ1-5,TRBD1,TGTGCCAGCAGCCATATGGGGGGGGGGACAGCCGTTTCGCCCCAGCATTTT,CASSHMGGGTAVSPQHF
few,TRBV9,TRBJ2-2,TRBD2,TGTGCCAGCAGCGCCCAAGCGGGAGTAGGCACCGGGGAGCTGTTTTTT,CASSAQAGVGTGELFF
few,TRBV4-2,TRBJ2-7,.,TGTGCCAGCAGCCAAGCTCTAGCGACACTTTACGAGCAGTACTTC,CASSQALATLYEQYF
many,TRBV5-6,TRBJ2-2,.,TGTGCCAGCAGCTTGCCAACCGCAGGGAACACCGGGGAGCTGTTTTTT,CASSLPTAGNTGELFF